These T cell receptor beta chains were read from a single sample in a study of T cells in Graves' hyperthyroidism and ophthalmopathy. MiXCR was run by TCRdb on the multiplex PCR reads, yielding one entry per CDR3 protein. The sample carries 300,000 to 500,000 distinct CDR3 sequences, roughly 13% recorded once. Material for sequencing was blood. These TCRs come from a man aged 45-60 years with Graves' ophthalmopathy. Each CDR3 is given with its conserved first and last residue. A D gene is named only where the DNA matches it firmly. Only part of the rows carry a size: once, few, many, or a class if the clone is expanded.

j_call: TRBJ1-5; v_call: TRBV20-1; clone_size: many; d_call: NA; cdr3_nt: TGCAGTGCTAGAGGAGGGCAAGGTACGAATCAGCCCCAGCATTTT; cdr3_aa: CSARGGQGTNQPQHF
j_call: TRBJ2-1; v_call: TRBV5-4; clone_size: once; d_call: NA; cdr3_nt: TGTGCCAGCAGCCGGTCGGGACTTTTGACCTACGATGAGCAGTTCTTC; cdr3_aa: CASSRSGLLTYDEQFF
j_call: TRBJ1-2; v_call: TRBV30; clone_size: many; d_call: TRBD1; cdr3_nt: TGTGCCTGGAGCGGCGACAGGGTCTTTAACTATGGCTACACCTTC; cdr3_aa: CAWSGDRVFNYGYTF
j_call: TRBJ2-7; v_call: TRBV19; clone_size: once; d_call: TRBD2; cdr3_nt: TGTGCCAGTAGTGCCGGGACTACAGCCTACGAGCAGTACTTC; cdr3_aa: CASSAGTTAYEQYF
j_call: TRBJ1-1; v_call: TRBV27; clone_size: NA; d_call: NA; cdr3_nt: TGTGCCAGCAGTTCTACCTTACCGGGACACAAGAACGCTGAAGCTTTCTTT; cdr3_aa: CASSSTLPGHKNAEAFF
j_call: TRBJ2-7; v_call: TRBV29-1; clone_size: NA; d_call: TRBD1; cdr3_nt: TGCAGCGGGGACAGGGGGCTCCACGAGCAGTACTTC; cdr3_aa: CSGDRGLHEQYF
j_call: TRBJ2-2; v_call: TRBV28; clone_size: few; d_call: NA; cdr3_nt: TGTGCCAGCAGTCGATCCGGGACCGGGGAGCTGTTTTTT; cdr3_aa: CASSRSGTGELFF
j_call: TRBJ2-7; v_call: TRBV28; clone_size: few; d_call: NA; cdr3_nt: TGTGCTGTCACAGGGCGGGGGTACGAGCAGTACTTC; cdr3_aa: CAVTGRGYEQYF
j_call: TRBJ2-2; v_call: TRBV19; clone_size: NA; d_call: NA; cdr3_nt: TGTGCCAGTAGTATCAGCGACGGGGAGCTGTTTTTT; cdr3_aa: CASSISDGELFF
j_call: TRBJ2-5; v_call: TRBV20-1; clone_size: many; d_call: TRBD2; cdr3_nt: TGCAGTGCCACACCGCTGGCGGGGGTAGAGACCCAGTACTTC; cdr3_aa: CSATPLAGVETQYF
j_call: TRBJ2-3; v_call: TRBV29-1; clone_size: NA; d_call: NA; cdr3_nt: TGCAGCGTCCCTCTGGGGGTAGATACGCAGTATTTT; cdr3_aa: CSVPLGVDTQYF
j_call: TRBJ1-5; v_call: TRBV6-1; clone_size: NA; d_call: NA; cdr3_nt: TGTGCCAGCAGCGGAACAGGCCGACGCAATCAGCCCCAGCATTTT; cdr3_aa: CASSGTGRRNQPQHF
j_call: TRBJ2-5; v_call: TRBV19; clone_size: NA; d_call: NA; cdr3_nt: TGTGCCAGTAGTATTCTGGGGATAAGCCAAGAGGCCCAGTACTTC; cdr3_aa: CASSILGISQEAQYF
j_call: TRBJ1-4; v_call: TRBV20-1; clone_size: NA; d_call: NA; cdr3_nt: TGCAGTGCTAGTTATGGGAGGAATGAAAAACTGTTTTTT; cdr3_aa: CSASYGRNEKLFF
j_call: TRBJ1-5; v_call: TRBV3-1; clone_size: NA; d_call: NA; cdr3_nt: TGTGCCAGCAGCACTCGTTCAAATCAGCCCCAGCATTTT; cdr3_aa: CASSTRSNQPQHF
j_call: TRBJ1-3; v_call: TRBV7-8; clone_size: many; d_call: NA; cdr3_nt: TGTGCCAGCAGCTCGCTATCCCGAAGCTCTGGAAACACCATATATTTT; cdr3_aa: CASSSLSRSSGNTIYF
j_call: TRBJ2-7; v_call: TRBV5-1; clone_size: many; d_call: NA; cdr3_nt: TGCGCCAGCAGCTTGGGGGGGACCGTTTCCTACGAGCAGTACTTC; cdr3_aa: CASSLGGTVSYEQYF
j_call: TRBJ2-3; v_call: TRBV2; clone_size: many; d_call: TRBD1; cdr3_nt: TGTGCCAGCAGAACACACCGGCCGGGACAGGGGGCTACAGATACGCAGTATTTT; cdr3_aa: CASRTHRPGQGATDTQYF
j_call: TRBJ2-1; v_call: TRBV11-2; clone_size: NA; d_call: TRBD2; cdr3_nt: TGTGCCAGCAGCTGGCCGTCTAGCGGGAGGGCCAGAGCGGGTGAGCAGTTCTTC; cdr3_aa: CASSWPSSGRARAGEQFF
j_call: TRBJ2-3; v_call: TRBV20-1; clone_size: many; d_call: NA; cdr3_nt: TGCAGTGCCAGGGGTCGGGGTTGGGCAGATACGCAGTATTTT; cdr3_aa: CSARGRGWADTQYF
j_call: TRBJ2-7; v_call: TRBV27; clone_size: NA; d_call: NA; cdr3_nt: TGTGCCAGCAGTTTAGATCGTGGGGAGAGCCTCGAGCAGTACTTC; cdr3_aa: CASSLDRGESLEQYF
j_call: TRBJ2-5; v_call: TRBV10-3; clone_size: few; d_call: TRBD1; cdr3_nt: TGTGCCACATTCGAACCGACAGGGGAGGTCAGGGAGACCCAGTACTTC; cdr3_aa: CATFEPTGEVRETQYF
j_call: TRBJ2-2; v_call: TRBV11-2; clone_size: few; d_call: TRBD2; cdr3_nt: TGTGCCAGCAGCTTACGGGGGGGGGACACCGGGGAGCTGTTTTTT; cdr3_aa: CASSLRGGDTGELFF
j_call: TRBJ2-7; v_call: TRBV29-1; clone_size: many; d_call: NA; cdr3_nt: TGCAGCGTTGTCCGCGAGGTGGACGAGCAGTACTTC; cdr3_aa: CSVVREVDEQYF
j_call: TRBJ2-4; v_call: TRBV27; clone_size: NA; d_call: NA; cdr3_nt: TGTGCCAGCAGAATACTCCGGGCGGTGATAGCCAAAAACATTCAGTACTTC; cdr3_aa: CASRILRAVIAKNIQYF
j_call: TRBJ1-3; v_call: TRBV20-1; clone_size: many; d_call: NA; cdr3_nt: TGCAGTGCTAGAGCCTCTGGAAACACCATATATTTT; cdr3_aa: CSARASGNTIYF
j_call: TRBJ1-1; v_call: TRBV28; clone_size: few; d_call: TRBD1; cdr3_nt: TGTGCCAGCATCTCAGCGGGACAGGGATCCACTGAAGCTTTCTTT; cdr3_aa: CASISAGQGSTEAFF
j_call: TRBJ2-1; v_call: TRBV7-9; clone_size: few; d_call: TRBD2; cdr3_nt: TGTGCCAGCAGCAGAGCGGGATTGCACAATGAGCAGTTCTTC; cdr3_aa: CASSRAGLHNEQFF
j_call: TRBJ2-2; v_call: TRBV6-6; clone_size: many; d_call: TRBD1; cdr3_nt: TGTGCCAGCAGTTACTTCAGGGGGAGCGGGGAGCTGTTTTTT; cdr3_aa: CASSYFRGSGELFF
j_call: TRBJ1-5; v_call: TRBV12-3/TRBV12-4; clone_size: once; d_call: NA; cdr3_nt: TGTGCCAGCAAAGGTTCGGCGGGGAGTCAGCCCCAGCATTTT; cdr3_aa: CASKGSAGSQPQHF
j_call: TRBJ2-5; v_call: TRBV20-1; clone_size: many; d_call: TRBD2; cdr3_nt: TGCAGTGCTAACCAGCGGGGATTCGAGACCCAGTACTTC; cdr3_aa: CSANQRGFETQYF